Below, 30 T cell receptor beta chains from the same sample are listed, as sequenced in a study of cytomegalovirus exposure and HLA in healthy donors. PCR primers comprised 60 Vbeta and 13 Jbeta primers. The assay was immunoSEQ multiplex PCR, and TCRdb's table has in-frame clones only and misses some. The sample consists of around 150,000 clones, approximately 10% of them appearing once. Sequences were obtained from PBMCs. The receptors stem from a woman aged 40 to 49 in good health and CMV-seropositive.

The chain uses TRBV5-1 and TRBJ2-7; D perhaps matches TRBD1 (6 bases). The CDR3 is 13 residues long. Germline CDR1 reads SGHRS; CDR2 reads YFSETQ. V lost 0 bases, J lost 6 bases, and 10 bases lay in between. Here the CDR3 DNA reads TGCGCCAGCAGCTTGGAGACAGGAACCGAGCAGTACTTC. This codes for CASSLETGTEQYF. Full variable domain (outside the CDR3, taken from reference TRBV5-1 and TRBJ2-7): KAGVTQTPRYLIKTRGQQVTLSCSPISGHRSVSWYQQTPGQGLQFLFEYFSETQRNKGNFPGRFSGRQFSNSRSEMNVSTLELGDSALYLCASSLETGTEQYFGPGTRLTVT.

This clone was seen only a few times. The genes are TRBV19 and TRBJ2-2, with 9 bases identical to TRBD2. Germline lookup yields CDR1 LNHDA and CDR2 SQIVND (reference sequence). The junction had 8 bases not matched to a gene; V was cut back by 7 bases and J by 5 bases. The length of the CDR3 is 15 residues. The CDR3 protein is CASMDSGGFTGELFF. The CDR3 region has the DNA TGTGCCAGTATGGATAGCGGGGGATTTACCGGGGAGCTGTTTTTT. Supplemented by reference TRBV19 and TRBJ2-2, the full variable domain reads DGGITQSPKYLFRKEGQNVTLSCEQNLNHDAMYWYRQDPGQGLRLIYYSQIVNDFQKGDIAEGYSVSREKKESFPLTVTSAQKNPTAFYLCASMDSGGFTGELFFGEGSRLTVL.

This clone occurred many times. The chain carries TRBV11-2 and TRBJ1-6; possible D gene TRBD1, 5 bases. Germline V gives CDR1 SGHAT, CDR2 FQNNGV. The CDR3 has 15 residues. The V and J ends lost 1 base and 8 bases respectively, with 12 bases between them. The CDR3 nucleotides are TGTGCCAGCAGCTTAGGAGGAAGGACACATTCACCCCTCCACTTT. Encoded protein: CASSLGGRTHSPLHF.

This sequence joins TRBV7-2 and TRBJ2-1; maybe TRBD2 (6 bases). CDR1 and CDR2 from the germline V gene are SGHTA and FQGNSA. V lost 2 bases and J lost 7, with 9 bases in between. The CDR3 has 13 residues. The CDR3 region is CASSLYGGNEQFF. DNA for the CDR3: TGTGCCAGCAGCTTATATGGGGGGAATGAGCAGTTCTTC.

This clone occurred a few times. The gene calls are TRBV18 and TRBJ1-6, with D perhaps TRBD1 (5 bases). Germline-derived CDR1 and CDR2 are KGHSH and LQKENI. V shed 6 bases and J shed 0 bases, with 12 bases lying between them. The length of the CDR3 is 16 residues. The CDR3 reads CASSPDTGSYNSPLHF. The CDR3, as DNA: TGTGCCAGCTCTCCGGACACTGGCTCCTATAATTCACCCCTCCACTTT.

CDR3 bases: TGTGCCAGCAGCCCGGCTAGCGGGGGGGCAAGTGAGCAGTTCTTC. It codes for CASSPASGGASEQFF. This rearrangement joins TRBV7-7 to TRBJ2-1; 12 bases line up with TRBD2. The CDR3 runs 15 residues. After removal of 5 bases from V and 9 bases from J, the junction contained 8 bases not matched to a gene. The germline gives CDR1 SSHAT, CDR2 FNYEAQ (reference sequence).

This clone was seen more than once but under ten times. This rearrangement joins TRBV5-1 to TRBJ2-3; D may be TRBD2 (6 bases). V gave up 0 bases and J gave up 1 base, with 12 bases separating them. This CDR3 is built from 16 residues. Germline CDR1 is SGHRS and CDR2 is YFSETQ. The CDR3, as DNA: TGCGCCAGCAGCTTGGCCTCGCGGGGAGGCACAGATACGCAGTATTTT. Protein: CASSLASRGGTDTQYF.

This clone was seen more than once but under ten times. V usage is TRBV5-4 and J usage is TRBJ2-1; TRBD2 matches 9 bases. J gave up 8 bases and V 2 bases, and 8 bases lay outside the gene matches. Germline V gene data show CDR1 as SGHNT and CDR2 as YYREEE (reference sequence). The CDR3 has 15 amino acids. The CDR3 region has the DNA TGTGCCAGCAGCTTTACCGGGACTAGCAGCGATGAGCAGTTCTTC. It codes for CASSFTGTSSDEQFF.

The CDR3 DNA follows: TGTGCCAGCAGCTTGACTCTCATGAACACTGAAGCTTTCTTT. Protein product: CASSLTLMNTEAFF. The rearrangement joins TRBV5-8 to TRBJ1-1; no reliable D call. CDR1 SGHTS and CDR2 YDEGEE come from the germline V gene. The CDR3 spans 14 residues. Trimming took 1 base from V and 0 from J, leaving 7 bases between them.

The genes are TRBV4-1 and TRBJ2-5, with no clear D. The CDR3 extends over 14 amino acids. V gave up 4 bases and J gave up 3 bases, with 12 bases separating them. Germline V gene sequence: CDR1 MGHRA, CDR2 YSYEKL. The CDR3 nucleotides read TGCGCCAGCAGCCCACATGAAGGAGAAGAGACCCAGTACTTC. Translation: CASSPHEGEETQYF.

In this sample, this clone turned up a few times. The identical CDR3 is also encoded by other nucleotide sequences in the sample. This chain connects TRBV7-2 to TRBJ1-2, with D possibly matching TRBD1 (5 bases). Germline V gene data show CDR1 as SGHTA and CDR2 as FQGNSA. The CDR3 totals 13 residues. Trimming left V 0 bases short and J 7 bases short, with 9 bases between. The chain's CDR3 is CASSLAGVGGYTF. CDR3 nucleotides: TGTGCCAGCAGCTTAGCAGGGGTGGGTGGCTACACCTTC. Full variable domain (rest looked up from reference TRBV7-2 and TRBJ1-2): GAGVSQSPSNKVTEKGKDVELRCDPISGHTALYWYRQSLGQGLEFLIYFQGNSAPDKSGLPSDRFSAERTGGSVSTLTIQRTQQEDSAVYLCASSLAGVGGYTFGSGTRLTVV.

This clone was seen a few times. The rearrangement links TRBV5-4 to TRBJ1-4; 8 bases line up with TRBD1. With V trimmed by 4 bases and J by 3 bases, 2 bases remained unmatched. The CDR3 runs to 14 residues. Germline V gives CDR1 SGHNT, CDR2 YYREEE (reference sequence). The CDR3 is CASSVDRANEKLFF. The CDR3 DNA reads TGTGCCAGCAGCGTGGACAGGGCTAATGAAAAACTGTTTTTT.

This chain joins TRBV11-2 and TRBJ1-2; 7 positions match TRBD1. The CDR3 covers 14 residues. J gave up 6 bases and V 0 bases, and 4 bases lay outside the gene matches. The germline V gene encodes CDR1 SGHAT and CDR2 FQNNGV. CDR3 amino acids: CASSLEGGDDGYTF. The DNA for the CDR3 is TGTGCCAGCAGCTTAGAAGGGGGCGACGATGGCTACACCTTC.

A few counts support this clone. This chain links TRBV4-1 with TRBJ2-7; tentatively, D is TRBD1 (6 bases). Germline values: CDR1 MGHRA, CDR2 YSYEKL. V shed 4 bases and J shed 1 base, with 17 bases lying between them. The CDR3 is made up of 16 amino acids. CDR3: CASSPSRTEYSYEQYF. Here the CDR3 DNA reads TGCGCCAGCAGCCCCTCCAGGACAGAGTATTCCTACGAGCAGTACTTC.

This chain uses TRBV29-1 with TRBJ1-2; 7 bases align to TRBD1. Germline V CDR1 and CDR2: SQVTM, ANQGSEA. Trimming removed 6 bases from V and 2 bases from J; junction bases left unmatched: 9. This CDR3 comprises 14 residues. This chain's CDR3 is CSVARQGTNYGYTF. The CDR3 bases are TGCAGCGTAGCTAGACAGGGCACAAACTATGGCTACACCTTC.

V usage is TRBV2 and J usage is TRBJ2-6, with D tentatively TRBD1 (5 bases). V was clipped by 8 bases and J by 2 bases, with 19 bases between them. The CDR3 is 17 amino acids. The germline V gene has CDR1 SNHLY and CDR2 FYNNEI. Here the CDR3 DNA reads TGTGCCAGCCTCAGATTATCAGGGTTCGCTGGGGCCAACGTCCTGACTTTC. Its translation is CASLRLSGFAGANVLTF.

This clone was detected only a few times. This chain uses TRBV29-1 with TRBJ1-2, with 8 positions matching TRBD1. Germline V gene lookup returns CDR1 SQVTM and CDR2 ANQGSEA. The CDR3 covers 15 residues. V lost 4 bases, J lost 7 bases, and 14 bases stayed unmatched. The CDR3 sequence is CSVAGGHGLRRGYTF. DNA of the CDR3: TGCAGCGTTGCAGGGGGCCATGGGCTCAGACGTGGCTACACCTTC. The complete variable domain, with remaining parts taken from reference TRBV29-1 and TRBJ1-2, reads SAVISQKPSRDICQRGTSLTIQCQVDSQVTMMFWYRQQPGQSLTLIATANQGSEATYESGFVIDKFPISRPNLTFSTLTVSNMSPEDSSIYLCSVAGGHGLRRGYTFGSGTRLTVV.

This clone was seen only a few times. The chain is built from TRBV4-1 and TRBJ1-2, with TRBD1 identical over 7 bases. Germline V gene data show CDR1 as MGHRA and CDR2 as YSYEKL. V was clipped by 4 bases and J by 3 bases; unmatched bases: 14. The CDR3 contains 17 residues. DNA of the CDR3: TGCGCCAGCAGCCCAAGCCGGGAGAGGGGGCTGGACTATGGCTACACCTTC. Translated: CASSPSRERGLDYGYTF.

This clone has more than one count but fewer than ten. J is TRBJ1-1 and V is TRBV4-2; no reliable D call. This CDR3 is built from 13 residues. Germline CDR1 reads LGHNA; CDR2 reads YNFKEQ. V dropped 8 bases and J dropped 6 bases, with 16 bases sitting between them. CDR3 in amino acids: CASSGGIGSEAFF. Written as DNA, the CDR3 is TGTGCCAGCTCTGGCGGAATTGGGTCTGAAGCTTTCTTT.

This clone was seen only a few times. This chain joins TRBV9 and TRBJ2-5, with TRBD2 matching 9 bases. With V trimmed by 0 bases and J by 2 bases, 8 bases remained unmatched. CDR1 and CDR2 from the germline V gene are SGDLS and YYNGEE. This CDR3 spans 17 amino acids. CDR3 bases: TGTGCCAGCAGCGTAGATCCAGCGGGGGGCTCACAAGAGACCCAGTACTTC. Amino acids: CASSVDPAGGSQETQYF.

This sequence joins TRBV29-1 and TRBJ2-1, with TRBD1 matching over 11 bases. This CDR3 has 14 residues. CDR1 is SQVTM and CDR2 is ANQGSEA in the germline V gene. V lost 6 bases and J lost 7; bases outside the gene matches: 8. The chain's CDR3 is CSVGRDRGMNEQFF. The CDR3 DNA reads as TGCAGCGTCGGTCGGGACAGGGGGATGAATGAGCAGTTCTTC.

This clone occurred a few times. DNA of the CDR3: TGCGCCAGCAGCTTAATAACCCGGGACAGGGGGAGCTCCTATAATTCACCCCTCCACTTT. Translating it yields CASSLITRDRGSSYNSPLHF. The genes are TRBV5-1 and TRBJ1-6, with 11 bases lining up with TRBD1. Losses at the gene ends were 2 bases for V and 0 bases for J; bases not matched to a gene: 10. This CDR3 spans 20 amino acids. Germline CDR1 is SGHRS and CDR2 is YFSETQ. The full variable domain, its missing parts supplied by reference TRBV5-1 and TRBJ1-6, is KAGVTQTPRYLIKTRGQQVTLSCSPISGHRSVSWYQQTPGQGLQFLFEYFSETQRNKGNFPGRFSGRQFSNSRSEMNVSTLELGDSALYLCASSLITRDRGSSYNSPLHFGNGTRLTVT.

This clone was counted between two and nine times. J is TRBJ1-1 and V is TRBV27; maybe TRBD1 (5 bases). The CDR3 covers 14 residues. Germline V CDR1 and CDR2: MNHEY, SMNVEV (reference sequence). Trimming stripped 4 bases from V and 3 bases from J, with 12 bases between. CDR3 region: CASSSQRGDTEAFF. In DNA form, the CDR3 reads TGTGCCAGCAGTTCCCAGCGGGGGGACACTGAAGCTTTCTTT.

The rearrangement joins TRBV2 to TRBJ2-7; 9 positions match TRBD2. V shed 3 bases, J shed 5 bases, and the junction held 5 bases outside the gene matches. CDR1 is SNHLY, CDR2 FYNNEI, per germline. The CDR3 has 14 residues. The CDR3 is CASSEAGGPHEQYF. DNA for the CDR3: TGTGCCAGCAGTGAGGCGGGGGGGCCCCACGAGCAGTACTTC.

This clone was seen just once. V is TRBV19 and J is TRBJ2-1, with D possibly TRBD2 on 5 matching bases. V lost 5 bases to trimming and J lost 12 bases, with 20 bases between them. Germline assignment: CDR1 LNHDA and CDR2 SQIVND (reference sequence). The CDR3 has 14 residues. The DNA for the CDR3 is TGTGCCAGTAGTCCTCCGGGGATTTCATCGGGGCAGTTCTTC. Translation: CASSPPGISSGQFF. The whole variable domain, filled in from reference TRBV19 and TRBJ2-1, reads DGGITQSPKYLFRKEGQNVTLSCEQNLNHDAMYWYRQDPGQGLRLIYYSQIVNDFQKGDIAEGYSVSREKKESFPLTVTSAQKNPTAFYLCASSPPGISSGQFFGPGTRLTVL.

Regarding this clone: Within the sample, other DNA sequences also encode this same CDR3. The CDR3 is CASRGTSSYEQYF. DNA for the CDR3: TGTGCCAGCCGGGGTACAAGCTCCTACGAGCAGTACTTC. V is TRBV6-5 and J is TRBJ2-7, with D possibly being TRBD2 (5 bases). Germline V gene sequence: CDR1 MNHEY, CDR2 SVGAGI. The V end lost 8 bases, the J end lost 0 bases, and 11 bases lay between the germline ends. This CDR3 region has 13 residues.

The table lists this clone with a few counts. V gene TRBV5-1 combines with J gene TRBJ1-1; 9 bases align to TRBD1. This CDR3 has 15 residues. CDR1 SGHRS and CDR2 YFSETQ come from the germline V gene. J lost 5 bases, V lost 6 bases, and 11 bases had no gene match. CDR3 protein: CASNPWTGDRTEAFF. CDR3 bases: TGCGCCAGCAACCCTTGGACAGGGGATAGGACTGAAGCTTTCTTT.

The chain couples TRBV5-1 to TRBJ2-5, with TRBD1 matching 8 bases. V trimming: 0 bases; J trimming: 5 bases; junction bases outside the gene matches: 3. The CDR3 runs 14 residues. The V gene's germline CDR1 is SGHRS and CDR2 YFSETQ. CDR3 coding DNA: TGCGCCAGCAGCTTGGGCGCAGGGGGCGAGACCCAGTACTTC. Its protein is CASSLGAGGETQYF.

The chain joins TRBV5-1 to TRBJ1-1; 8 nucleotides match TRBD1. Germline CDR1 and CDR2: SGHRS and YFSETQ. This CDR3 is 15 amino acids long. J was trimmed by 5 bases and V by 2 bases; bases with no gene match: 8. CDR3 sequence reads: CASSLNPGGGTEAFF. CDR3 sequence (DNA): TGCGCCAGCAGCTTAAATCCAGGGGGCGGAACTGAAGCTTTCTTT. The full variable domain, completed using reference TRBV5-1 and TRBJ1-1, is KAGVTQTPRYLIKTRGQQVTLSCSPISGHRSVSWYQQTPGQGLQFLFEYFSETQRNKGNFPGRFSGRQFSNSRSEMNVSTLELGDSALYLCASSLNPGGGTEAFFGQGTRLTVV.

This clone occurred a few times. This chain joins TRBV6-6 and TRBJ2-4, with a possible D match to TRBD2 (6 bases). Trimming removed 0 bases at V and 3 bases at J, with 12 bases between. The CDR3 sequence is 16 residues long. Germline V gene lookup returns CDR1 MNHNY and CDR2 SVGAGI (reference sequence). The CDR3 coding sequence is TGTGCCAGCAGTTACTCGGGTATGGGGGGCAAAAACATTCAGTACTTC. Its translation: CASSYSGMGGKNIQYF.